The 18 T cell receptor beta chains below come from one sample, sequenced in a study of T cell responses to AZD1222 COVID-19 vaccine. Some clones are missing from TCRdb's copy, which holds only in-frame ones; the method was immunoSEQ multiplex PCR. The sample carries 100,000 to 150,000 clones, 75% to 95% recorded once. The source was peripheral blood, collected 28 days after the second AZD1222 dose. These receptors came from an adult who received the AZD1222 COVID-19 vaccine.

The CDR3 region is CSASTVGGYTF. The CDR3 DNA follows: TGCAGTGCTAGTACCGTAGGGGGCTACACCTTC. The chain carries TRBV20-1 and TRBJ1-2; D unclear. In germline, CDR1 is DFQATT, CDR2 SNEGSKA (reference sequence). This CDR3 is 11 amino acids long. Between the trimmed V and J ends, which lost 3 bases and 8 bases, there was a span of 10 bases.

The chain is built from TRBV5-1 and TRBJ2-3; perhaps TRBD2 as D (6 bases). V shed 0 bases and J shed 0 bases, with 14 bases lying between them. This CDR3 contains 17 residues. Germline V gives CDR1 SGHRS, CDR2 YFSETQ. DNA of the CDR3: TGCGCCAGCAGCTTGGAGGGCGGCGGGGATAGCACAGATACGCAGTATTTT. Translated, it gives CASSLEGGGDSTDTQYF. The variable domain in full, completed from reference TRBV5-1 and TRBJ2-3, reads KAGVTQTPRYLIKTRGQQVTLSCSPISGHRSVSWYQQTPGQGLQFLFEYFSETQRNKGNFPGRFSGRQFSNSRSEMNVSTLELGDSALYLCASSLEGGGDSTDTQYFGPGTRLTVL.

This chain links TRBV6-5 with TRBJ1-2; TRBD1 matches at 11 bases. CDR1 and CDR2 (germline): MNHEY, SVGAGI. V shed 5 bases, J shed 4 bases, and the junction held 6 bases outside the gene matches. This CDR3 spans 15 amino acids. CDR3 coding DNA: TGTGCCAGCAGTCAGGGGGACAGGGGGGCCTATGGCTACACCTTC. It codes for CASSQGDRGAYGYTF.

The chain couples TRBV6-5 to TRBJ1-5, with D uncertain. Trimming took off 0 bases at V and 7 bases at J, with 10 bases between the two ends. There are 14 residues in the CDR3. Germline V CDR1 and CDR2: MNHEY, SVGAGI. The CDR3 spells CASSYSQIAQPQHF. For the CDR3, the DNA is TGTGCCAGCAGTTACTCACAGATAGCGCAGCCCCAGCATTTT.

This chain links TRBV12-3 or TRBV12-4 with TRBJ2-2; no definite D call. The CDR3 sequence is 13 residues long. V lost 10 bases and J lost 4, with 13 bases in between. The CDR3 DNA reads TGTGCCATAAAGCAGCAGCTCACCGGGGAGCTGTTTTTT. Translation: CAIKQQLTGELFF.

The chain has TRBV30 and TRBJ1-6, with unresolved D. The CDR3 is made up of 14 amino acids. Germline CDR1 GTSNPN, CDR2 SVGIG (reference sequence). V shed 4 bases and J shed 0 bases, with 7 bases lying between them. CDR3 sequence (DNA): TGTGCCTGGATGGGTGGCTCCTATAATTCACCCCTCCACTTT. Translated, it gives CAWMGGSYNSPLHF.

This chain uses TRBV13 with TRBJ1-1; D unresolved. The CDR3 is 15 residues long. Germline assignment: CDR1 PRHDT and CDR2 FYEKMQ (reference sequence). The V and J ends lost 3 bases and 8 bases respectively, with 19 bases between them. The CDR3, as DNA: TGTGCCAGCAGCTTCCACACTCGTGGCGCTGGGGAAGCTTTCTTT. This encodes CASSFHTRGAGEAFF.

This clone was picked up one time. The genes are TRBV19 and TRBJ2-4; 8 bases agree with TRBD1. Trimming cost V 9 bases and J 8 bases; bases outside gene matches: 12. CDR1 LNHDA and CDR2 SQIVND come from the germline V gene (reference sequence). CDR3 length: 14 residues. The CDR3 reads CASSLGQAADIQYF. The CDR3, as DNA: TGTGCCAGCTCCTTGGGACAGGCGGCGGACATTCAGTACTTC.

The chain has TRBV6-5 and TRBJ1-2, with TRBD1 as a possible D gene (6 bases). The CDR3 has 16 amino acids. Trimming took 0 bases from V and 1 from J, leaving 12 bases between them. Germline V gives CDR1 MNHEY, CDR2 SVGAGI. The CDR3 sequence is CASSYSSGVDNYGYTF. The CDR3 bases are TGTGCCAGCAGTTACTCTTCAGGGGTTGATAACTATGGCTACACCTTC.

The chain joins TRBV11-3 to TRBJ2-1, with 8 positions matching TRBD2. The CDR3 length is 18 residues. Germline V lookup: CDR1 SGHNT, CDR2 YENEEA. V lost 0 bases, J lost 1 base, and 8 bases stayed unmatched. CDR3 sequence: CASSLDQSGSRSYNEQFF. The DNA for the CDR3 is TGTGCCAGCAGCTTAGATCAAAGCGGGAGCCGATCCTACAATGAGCAGTTCTTC.

V and J are TRBV29-1 and TRBJ2-7, with D maybe TRBD1 (7 bases). This CDR3 spans 13 amino acids. CDR1 and CDR2 from the germline V gene are SQVTM and ANQGSEA. Trimming took 6 bases from V and 1 from J, leaving 13 bases between them. The CDR3 sequence is CSVDSGGSYEQYF. The CDR3 DNA reads TGCAGCGTAGACTCAGGGGGGTCCTACGAGCAGTACTTC.

V usage is TRBV2 and J usage is TRBJ2-1, with TRBD2 identical over 8 bases. This CDR3 comprises 13 residues. Germline V CDR1 and CDR2: SNHLY, FYNNEI. Unmatched junction bases numbered 0, after V lost 6 bases and J lost 2 bases. CDR3 in amino acids: CASSGRAYNEQFF. CDR3 coding DNA: TGTGCCAGCAGCGGGAGGGCCTACAATGAGCAGTTCTTC. The full variable domain, in which reference TRBV2 and TRBJ2-1 provide the parts outside the CDR3, is EPEVTQTPSHQVTQMGQEVILRCVPISNHLYFYWYRQILGQKVEFLVSFYNNEISEKSEIFDDQFSVERPDGSNFTLKIRSTKLEDSAMYFCASSGRAYNEQFFGPGTRLTVL.

The chain has TRBV12-3 or TRBV12-4 and TRBJ1-4, with D possibly being TRBD1 (6 bases). The CDR3 is 13 amino acids. The V and J ends lost 0 bases and 8 bases respectively, with 7 bases between them. CDR3 sequence reads: CASSLAQGEKLFF. CDR3 sequence (DNA): TGTGCCAGCAGTTTAGCGCAGGGGGAAAAACTGTTTTTT.

The genes are TRBV19 and TRBJ1-5; the match to TRBD1 covers 10 bases. The CDR3 is 16 amino acids. CDR1 and CDR2 from the germline V gene are LNHDA and SQIVND (reference sequence). V shed 4 bases, J shed 1 base, and the junction held 4 bases outside the gene matches. The CDR3 DNA follows: TGTGCCAGTAGTACCCCGGGACAGGGGAGCAATCAGCCCCAGCATTTT. Translating it yields CASSTPGQGSNQPQHF.

V gene TRBV27 combines with J gene TRBJ2-2; D possibly matches TRBD1 or TRBD2 (5 bases each). Per the germline V gene, CDR1 is MNHEY and CDR2 is SMNVEV (reference sequence). The CDR3 is made up of 16 amino acids. V lost 5 bases and J lost 5, with 18 bases in between. The DNA for the CDR3 is TGTGCCAGCAGTACACAACGGGACCCCCCGACCGGGGAGCTGTTTTTT. Residues: CASSTQRDPPTGELFF.

The V gene is TRBV7-2, the J gene TRBJ2-3, with a tentative D call TRBD1 (5 bases). V lost 2 bases to trimming and J lost 1 base, with 10 bases between them. This CDR3 comprises 15 residues. Germline-derived CDR1 and CDR2 are SGHTA and FQGNSA. The CDR3 sequence is CASSLWGRGTDTQYF. The CDR3 DNA is TGTGCCAGCAGCTTATGGGGCCGCGGCACAGATACGCAGTATTTT.

This chain joins TRBV5-4 and TRBJ2-7; TRBD1 aligns across 8 bases. Germline V lookup: CDR1 SGHNT, CDR2 YYREEE (reference sequence). The V and J ends lost 2 bases and 2 bases, in that order; junction bases with no gene match: 0. The CDR3 runs 13 residues. This chain's CDR3 is CASSLQGAYEQYV. The DNA of the CDR3 is TGTGCCAGCAGCTTACAGGGGGCCTACGAGCAGTACGTC.

The table lists this clone with a count of one. The chain has TRBV27 and TRBJ1-1; the D gene is possibly TRBD1 (5 bases). The CDR3 contains 13 residues. The V gene lost 6 bases and the J gene lost 0 bases, with 8 bases spanning the gap. Germline CDR1 reads MNHEY; CDR2 reads SMNVEV (reference sequence). This CDR3 is CASRQALNTEAFF. For the CDR3, the DNA is TGTGCCAGCAGACAGGCCCTGAACACTGAAGCTTTCTTT.